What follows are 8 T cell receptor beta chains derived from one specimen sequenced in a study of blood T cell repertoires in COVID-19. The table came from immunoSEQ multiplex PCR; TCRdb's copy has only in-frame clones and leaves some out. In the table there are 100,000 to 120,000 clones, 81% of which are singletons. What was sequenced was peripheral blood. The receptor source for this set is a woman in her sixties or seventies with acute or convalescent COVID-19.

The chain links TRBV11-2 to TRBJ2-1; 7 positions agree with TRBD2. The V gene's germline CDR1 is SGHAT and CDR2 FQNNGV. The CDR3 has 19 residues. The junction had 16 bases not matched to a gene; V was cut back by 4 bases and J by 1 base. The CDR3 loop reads CASSSRGLMGGLSYNEQFF. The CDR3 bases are TGTGCCAGCAGCTCCCGGGGACTAATGGGTGGGCTGTCCTACAATGAGCAGTTCTTC.

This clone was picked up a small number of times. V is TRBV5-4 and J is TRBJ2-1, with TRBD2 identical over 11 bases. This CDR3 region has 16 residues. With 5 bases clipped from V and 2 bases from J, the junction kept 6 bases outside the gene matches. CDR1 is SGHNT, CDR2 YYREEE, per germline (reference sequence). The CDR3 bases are TGTGCCAGCAGTTACCTAGCGGGGGGCCCCTACAATGAGCAGTTCTTC. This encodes CASSYLAGGPYNEQFF.

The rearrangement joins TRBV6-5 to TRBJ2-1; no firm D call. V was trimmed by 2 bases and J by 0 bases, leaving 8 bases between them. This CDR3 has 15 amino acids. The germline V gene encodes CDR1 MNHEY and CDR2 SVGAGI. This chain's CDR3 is CASSYGPSSYNEQFF. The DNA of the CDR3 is TGTGCCAGCAGTTACGGGCCTTCCTCCTACAATGAGCAGTTCTTC.

The chain's CDR3 is CASSSDGLAGSYEQYF. The CDR3 DNA follows: TGTGCCAGCAGCTCGGACGGACTAGCGGGATCTTATGAGCAGTACTTC. This rearrangement joins TRBV5-8 to TRBJ2-7; 12 nucleotides line up with TRBD2. In germline, CDR1 is SGHTS, CDR2 YDEGEE. After removal of 3 bases from V and 7 bases from J, the junction contained 11 bases not matched to a gene. CDR3 length: 16 amino acids.

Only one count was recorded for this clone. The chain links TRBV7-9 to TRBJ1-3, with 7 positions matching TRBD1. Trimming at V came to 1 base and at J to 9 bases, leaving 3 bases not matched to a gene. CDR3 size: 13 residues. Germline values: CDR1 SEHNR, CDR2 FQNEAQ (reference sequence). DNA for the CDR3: TGTGCCAGCAGCTTAGGACAGGGAGGCACCATATATTTT. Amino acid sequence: CASSLGQGGTIYF.

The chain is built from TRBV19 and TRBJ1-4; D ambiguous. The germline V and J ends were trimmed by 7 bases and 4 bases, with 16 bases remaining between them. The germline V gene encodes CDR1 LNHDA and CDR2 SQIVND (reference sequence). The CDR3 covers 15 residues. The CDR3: CASTPSQSINEKLFF. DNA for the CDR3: TGTGCCAGTACTCCCTCACAGTCTATTAATGAAAAACTGTTTTTT.

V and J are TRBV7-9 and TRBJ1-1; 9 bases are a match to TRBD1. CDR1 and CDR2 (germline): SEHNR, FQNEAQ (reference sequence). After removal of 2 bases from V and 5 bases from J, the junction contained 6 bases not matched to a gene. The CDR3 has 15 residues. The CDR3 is CASSLQGQGRTEAFF. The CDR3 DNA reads TGTGCCAGCAGCTTACAGGGACAGGGCAGGACTGAAGCTTTCTTT.

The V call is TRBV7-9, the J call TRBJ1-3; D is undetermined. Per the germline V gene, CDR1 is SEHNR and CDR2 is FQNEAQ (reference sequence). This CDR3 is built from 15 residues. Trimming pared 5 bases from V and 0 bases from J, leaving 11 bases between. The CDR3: CASSASRVSGNTIYF. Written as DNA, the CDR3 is TGTGCCAGCAGCGCCTCGAGAGTCTCTGGAAACACCATATATTTT.